Included here is one TCR beta chain sequence, with context. What this receptor recognizes is not known. The record has no base qualities; no much larger clone is one base away. These data belong to a study of human T cells and chemical hapten exposure (dated by TCRdb to about 2021). In terms of the full investigation: For sensitization, 2% DPC in acetone was applied to a roughly 2 cm by roughly 2 cm area of upper inner arm skin. About 30 alopecia patients provided blood for TCR sequencing at one to four time points (pre-sensitization, 2, 6 and 24 weeks). Most of the patients in the cohort were female, and the cohort covered alopecia areata with under or over 50% scalp involvement, alopecia totalis and alopecia universalis. Patient blood was sampled pre-sensitization (week 0) and at 2, 6 and about 24 weeks after DPC sensitization. This study followed changes in the peripheral blood TCR repertoire in vivo during primary and secondary sensitization of alopecia patients to the hapten diphenylcyclopropenone (DPC). Patch testing was performed on the upper back with Finn chambers containing 0.01% DPC, and the patch tests were scored after 6 days according to International Contact Dermatitis Research Group standards. Libraries were pooled for sequencing, and per-sample TCR yields varied mainly because of small differences in library volumes within the pool. Throughout the study period of 20 to 25 weeks, patients also received therapeutic DPC doses to the scalp every week.

Inclusive of the bounding cysteine and phenylalanine, the CDR3 is 13 residues long. Here the CDR3 DNA is all that survives: 39 bases in frame from base 1. For CDR1 and CDR2, the germline V gene lists ENHRY and SYGVKD. Here is what the overall study found, with its caveats: The number of TCRs above 1 in 1000 frequency did not change with DPC sensitization; there was no evidence of global repertoire structure alterations. Repeated subsampling changed both the strength of the expansion versus patch-test correlation and the threshold at which that correlation became significant. Because all patients had alopecia, a presumed autoimmune disease, the immune response of the patients might differ from that of healthy individuals. Patch test score correlated positively with the number of PT1 expanded TCRs, reaching significance at thresholds 8, 16 and 32 but not at 4. Compared with pre-sensitization or healthy control sets, expanded TCRs formed significantly more large CDR3 similarity clusters, which is consistent with antigen-driven responses.

Libraries were built with RACE. The data were produced on a NextSeq 500. During library preparation, unique molecular identifiers were attached to individual cDNA molecules so that TCRs could be counted in a quantitative, reproducible way. For every blood RNA sample, sequencing covered both the TCR alpha and TCR beta chains. In the original analysis: A median of roughly 100,000 TCRs per sample was observed, with a range of 23,224 to 690,600. V, J and CDR3 annotation of the TCR reads was carried out using the Decombinator software suite. For the PS versus PT1 abundance plots, all samples were subsampled to the same number of TCRs (28,000). TCRs were defined as expanded if absent before sensitization and observed at least eight times at the 2-week time point. TCRdb ran its own pipeline on the public reads, namely fastp trimming at Q25 and MiXCR clone calling, and kept in-frame beta chains. Duplicate CDR3 protein sequences are folded into a single record with the most common DNA and genes. In this record, the V and J calls reflect TCRdb's handling and not the investigators' own analysis. This sample lists 250,000 to 300,000 distinct CDR3 sequences; approximately 7.5% were detected once. The top ten hold less than 1.5% of the sample.

The intended sense of this specimen's time point label: pre-sensitization, week 0. This specimen's treatment or condition label, per the study, means: therapeutic diphenylcyclopropenone sensitization with weekly scalp DPC. Blood at each patch-test visit was drawn before the patch test was applied. Eligible patients were aged 18 to 70, diagnosed with alopecia, deemed suitable for DPC therapy, and excluded if pregnant. Unfractionated whole blood was collected in Tempus Blood RNA tubes, and total RNA was extracted from that blood. The TCR sequence derives from a man aged 18-30 years with alopecia areata. Some clones in this sample may be carry-over from other donors' samples. This chain is built from TRBV10-3 and TRBJ2-3; a weak D assignment points to TRBD1 (5 bases agree). The sample in question was whole blood, obtained in connection with sensitization to the hapten diphenylcyclopropenone (DPC). The DNA sequence is TGTGGGGCGTGCAGGGAATTTACAGATACGCAGTATTTT. This gives the protein CGACREFTDTQYF.